Its frequency marks the clone carrying this T cell receptor (beta chain) as medium-sized (0.01 to 0.1%). The antigen is unknown. The CDR3 has 12 residues. From germline, CDR1 is SEHNR and CDR2 FQNEAQ (reference sequence). Libraries of TRB cDNA were made by 5' RACE and carried UMIs. Using the 5' RACE reads, TCRdb records one entry per CDR3 protein without DNA. The listing records several thousand distinct CDR3 sequences. This sample was included in a study of CXCR3-negative and CXCR3-positive naive CD8 T cells. Regarding the study as a whole: Against CXCR3-negative naive cells, CXCR3-positive naive cells showed more hydrophobic TRB CDR3s.

This clonotype was obtained from a human donor in good health. Some clones in this sample may be carry-over from other donors' samples. V usage is TRBV7-9 and J usage is TRBJ2-1. Sequencing used naive CXCR3+ CD8+ T cells from blood. Subset specified: CD45RO-CCR7+CD27+CD95- naive CD8+ T cells expressing CXCR3 (TNR3+). CDR3: CASTGPYNEQFF.